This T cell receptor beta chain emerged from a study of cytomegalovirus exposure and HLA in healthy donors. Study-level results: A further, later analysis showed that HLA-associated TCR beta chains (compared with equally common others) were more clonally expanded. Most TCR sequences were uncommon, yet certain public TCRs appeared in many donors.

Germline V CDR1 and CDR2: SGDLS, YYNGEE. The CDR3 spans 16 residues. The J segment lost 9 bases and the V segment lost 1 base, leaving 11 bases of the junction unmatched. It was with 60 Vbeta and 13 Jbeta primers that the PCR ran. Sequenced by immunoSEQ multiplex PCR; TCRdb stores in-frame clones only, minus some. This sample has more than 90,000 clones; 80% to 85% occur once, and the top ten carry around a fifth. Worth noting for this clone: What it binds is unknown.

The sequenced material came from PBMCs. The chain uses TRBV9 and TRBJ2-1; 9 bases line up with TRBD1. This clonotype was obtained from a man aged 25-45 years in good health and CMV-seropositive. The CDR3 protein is CASSVLRGTGIVEQFF. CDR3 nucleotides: TGTGCCAGCAGCGTATTGCGCGGGACAGGGATCGTTGAGCAGTTCTTC. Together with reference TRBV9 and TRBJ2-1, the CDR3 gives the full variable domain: DSGVTQTPKHLITATGQRVTLRCSPRSGDLSVYWYQQSLDQGLQFLIQYYNGEERAKGNILERFSAQQFPDLHSELNLSSLELGDSALYFCASSVLRGTGIVEQFFGPGTRLTVL.